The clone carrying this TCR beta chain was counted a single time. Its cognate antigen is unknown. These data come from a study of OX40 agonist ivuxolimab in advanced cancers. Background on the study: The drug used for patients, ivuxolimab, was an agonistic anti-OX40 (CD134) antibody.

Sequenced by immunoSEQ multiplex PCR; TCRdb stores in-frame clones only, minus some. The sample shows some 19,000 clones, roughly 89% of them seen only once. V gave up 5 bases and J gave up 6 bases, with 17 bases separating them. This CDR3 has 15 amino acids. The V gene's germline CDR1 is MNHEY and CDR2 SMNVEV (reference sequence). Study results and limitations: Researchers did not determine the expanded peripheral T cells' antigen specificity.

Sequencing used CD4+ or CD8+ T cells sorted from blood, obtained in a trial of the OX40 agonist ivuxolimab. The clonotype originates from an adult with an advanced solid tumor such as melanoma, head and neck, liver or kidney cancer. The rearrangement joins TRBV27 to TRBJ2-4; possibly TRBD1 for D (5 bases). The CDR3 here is CASSPPSGLRNIQYF. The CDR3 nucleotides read TGTGCCAGCAGTCCACCGTCAGGGCTGCGAAACATTCAGTACTTC.